This is a list of T cell receptor beta chains from one sample in a study of metastatic and nonmetastatic thyroid tumors. TCRdb re-called the PCR reads via MiXCR. Of 16,000 or so clones listed, about 22% are singletons. The sample consisted of tumor tissue. The receptors originated from a female donor with papillary thyroid cancer or a benign thyroid nodule (not recorded which). Some clones in this sample may be carry-over from other donors' samples. The CDR3 runs from the conserved cysteine through the conserved F or W. The D gene is left open where the match is weak. Size is stated for part of the rows, as once, few or many counts, or as a class when the clone is expanded.

d_call j_call clone_size v_call cdr3_nt cdr3_aa
TRBD2 TRBJ2-7 medium-sized TRBV7-2 TGTGCCAGCAGCTTCGGCGGGAGTGGGTCCTACGAGCAGTACTTC CASSFGGSGSYEQYF
TRBD1 TRBJ2-1 medium-sized TRBV11-3 TGTGCCAGCAGCCCGGGACAGGGTGATGAGCAGTTCTTC CASSPGQGDEQFF
. TRBJ2-5 many TRBV7-2 TGTGCCAGCAGCTCCGGGACTTCCCAGGAGACCCAGTACTTC CASSSGTSQETQYF
TRBD1 TRBJ1-5 many TRBV28 TGTGCCAGCACCTTAGCGAGGGGGCCTCAGCCCCAGCATTTT CASTLARGPQPQHF
. TRBJ1-1 . TRBV5-1 TGCGCCAGCAGCTTGGCAGGGGCGAGCACTGAAGCTTTCTTT CASSLAGASTEAFF
. TRBJ2-1 many TRBV6-4 TGTGCCAGCAGTCGGGAGTGGGGCAATGAGCAGTTCTTC CASSREWGNEQFF
. TRBJ2-5 many TRBV19 TGTGCCAGTAGTATACAAGGGGGAGGGGAGACCCAGTACTTC CASSIQGGGETQYF
. TRBJ1-2 . TRBV20-1 TGCAGTGCTATTCTAGATGATCTCCATGGCTACACCTTC CSAILDDLHGYTF
TRBD1 TRBJ1-6 many TRBV12-3/TRBV12-4 TGTGCCAGCAGTTTAAGGGACAGGGGTGGACCCCTCCACTTT CASSLRDRGGPLHF
. TRBJ2-7 few TRBV6-1 TGTGCCAGTAGGGCCAGTGGGTTTTACGAGCAGTACTTC CASRASGFYEQYF
. TRBJ2-7 . TRBV3-1 TGTGCCAGCAGCTTATGGCAGACCTCCTACGAGCAGTACTTC CASSLWQTSYEQYF
. TRBJ1-2 . TRBV6-2/TRBV6-3 TGTGCCAGCAGTTGGTCGATAAGTGGCTACACCTTC CASSWSISGYTF
TRBD1 TRBJ1-3 few TRBV6-1 TGTGCCAGCAGTCTAACCGGGACAGAAGGAAACACCATATATTTT CASSLTGTEGNTIYF
. TRBJ1-2 few TRBV25-1 TGTGCCAGCAACGGGGACACCCTCTATGGCTACACCTTC CASNGDTLYGYTF
TRBD2 TRBJ2-7 many TRBV7-9 TGTGCCAGCAGCTTAGGGACTAGCGCCTACGAGCAGTACTTC CASSLGTSAYEQYF
TRBD1 TRBJ2-7 many TRBV7-3 TGTGCCAGCAGCTCGAACCACAGGGGCGAGCAGTACTTC CASSSNHRGEQYF
TRBD1 TRBJ1-2 many TRBV12-3/TRBV12-4 TGTGCCATCCGTAGACAGGGAGACTATGGCTACACCTTC CAIRRQGDYGYTF
TRBD2 TRBJ2-2 many TRBV12-3/TRBV12-4 TGTGCTAGCAGTGGACTAGCGGAACGTCACACCGGGGAGCTGTTTTTT CASSGLAERHTGELFF
. TRBJ2-4 many TRBV7-2 TGTGCCAGCAGCTTAGGTGGCTTCAAAAACATTCAGTACTTC CASSLGGFKNIQYF
. TRBJ2-5 many TRBV6-5 TGTGCCAGCAGTTACTCGTCAGGGCAAGAGACCCAGTACTTC CASSYSSGQETQYF
. TRBJ2-5 once TRBV9 TGTGCCAGCAGCGGCCTGGTTATTCAAGAGACCCAGTACTTC CASSGLVIQETQYF
. TRBJ2-1 many TRBV2 TGTGCCAGCAGTGAGGACGGTCTAGCAACTGAGCAGTTCTTC CASSEDGLATEQFF
. TRBJ2-3 medium-sized TRBV6-6 TGTGCCAGCAGTTACCCCACTTCAGGGAGAGGCACAGATACGCAGTATTTT CASSYPTSGRGTDTQYF
TRBD1 TRBJ2-7 many TRBV4-1 TGCGCCAGCAGCCGGGACAGGGGCCTCGGGAGTTCCTACGAGCAGTACTTC CASSRDRGLGSSYEQYF
. TRBJ2-7 medium-sized TRBV10-3 TGTGCCATCAGTTCCGGGACGGACTCCTACGAGCAGTACTTC CAISSGTDSYEQYF
. TRBJ1-6 . TRBV6-2/TRBV6-3 TGTGCCAGCGGTCTTAGTTCCGGGGGCCTCTATAATTCACCCCCCCACTTT CASGLSSGGLYNSPPHF
. TRBJ1-1 many TRBV12-5 TGTGCTAGTGGCACAGCATCAGACACCCAAGCTTTCTTT CASGTASDTQAFF
. TRBJ1-5 many TRBV27 TGTGCCAGCAGAAAACAGGGAGCCAATCAGCCCCAGCATTTT CASRKQGANQPQHF
. TRBJ1-1 many TRBV29-1 TGCAGCGTCCCCGGGGGGGGCACTGAAGCTTTCTTT CSVPGGGTEAFF
. TRBJ1-2 . TRBV2 TGTGCCAGCAGTCTGGTGGAAGGCTATGGCTACACCTTC CASSLVEGYGYTF
. TRBJ1-1 . TRBV5-1 TGCGCCAGCAGCTTGTTATGGGGGACTGAAGCTTTCTTT CASSLLWGTEAFF
. TRBJ1-1 many TRBV15 TGTGCCACCAGCGCCTCTCGGGGTACTGAAGCTTTCTTT CATSASRGTEAFF
. TRBJ1-5 . TRBV6-6 TGTGCCAGCAGTTACAACCCCCGTGGCTATAGCAATCAGCCCCAGCATTTT CASSYNPRGYSNQPQHF
. TRBJ2-1 many TRBV20-1 TGCAGTACGGAGGGGGCCTACAATGAGCAGTTCTTC CSTEGAYNEQFF
. TRBJ1-1 many TRBV3-1 TGTGCCAGCAGGGGGGGCCCCATGAACACTGAAGCTTTCTTT CASRGGPMNTEAFF
. TRBJ2-3 medium-sized TRBV11-2 TGTGCCAGCAGCTTAGTCGGTAGCTCAGGAACGCAGTATTTT CASSLVGSSGTQYF
. TRBJ2-1 many TRBV11-1 TGTGCCAGCAGCTTTGAGGGGCGCAATGAGCAGTTCTTC CASSFEGRNEQFF
TRBD1 TRBJ2-2 . TRBV6-5 TGTGCCAGCAGTTACTCCCTAGGACAGGGAACGAACACCGGGGAGCTGTTTTTT CASSYSLGQGTNTGELFF
. TRBJ2-2 many TRBV19 TGTGCCAGTAGTATTTCGGGTCACACCGGGGAGCTGTTTTTT CASSISGHTGELFF
TRBD2 TRBJ2-1 few TRBV6-5 TGTGCCAGCAGTTACTCGGTAGCGGGAGGCCCCACCAATGAGCAGTTCTTC CASSYSVAGGPTNEQFF
TRBD2 TRBJ2-5 . TRBV20-1 TGCAGTTCTAGCGGGGGACAAGACACCCAGTACTTC CSSSGGQDTQYF
. TRBJ1-2 many TRBV28 TGTGCCAGCAGTTCTCCAAACTATGGCTACACCTTC CASSSPNYGYTF
. TRBJ1-1 medium-sized TRBV6-6 TGTGCCAGCAGTTACAGTCCACCTAACACTGAAGCTTTCTTT CASSYSPPNTEAFF
TRBD1 TRBJ1-2 few TRBV2 TGTGCCAGCAGAAGGGACAGGGATGGCTACACCTTC CASRRDRDGYTF
TRBD2 TRBJ2-3 medium-sized TRBV12-3/TRBV12-4 TGTGCCAGCAGTTTATATGGGACTAGCGGGAGTAAGACAGATACGCAGTATTTT CASSLYGTSGSKTDTQYF
. TRBJ2-1 . TRBV6-5 TGTGCCAGCAGTACTCTAGGGAGCTCCTACAATGAGCAGTTCTTC CASSTLGSSYNEQFF
TRBD1 TRBJ1-1 . TRBV20-1 TGCAGTGCAGCTAGGGGACAGACGAACACTGAAGCTTTCTTT CSAARGQTNTEAFF
. TRBJ1-5 many TRBV20-1 TGCAGTGCTAGCGAGGCGGACGGGATGGGGAGAGGAGCCCAGCATTTT CSASEADGMGRGAQHF
. TRBJ2-6 few TRBV27 TGTGCCAGCAGTCCAAAGGTTAGCTCTGGGTCCAACGTCCTGACTTTC CASSPKVSSGSNVLTF